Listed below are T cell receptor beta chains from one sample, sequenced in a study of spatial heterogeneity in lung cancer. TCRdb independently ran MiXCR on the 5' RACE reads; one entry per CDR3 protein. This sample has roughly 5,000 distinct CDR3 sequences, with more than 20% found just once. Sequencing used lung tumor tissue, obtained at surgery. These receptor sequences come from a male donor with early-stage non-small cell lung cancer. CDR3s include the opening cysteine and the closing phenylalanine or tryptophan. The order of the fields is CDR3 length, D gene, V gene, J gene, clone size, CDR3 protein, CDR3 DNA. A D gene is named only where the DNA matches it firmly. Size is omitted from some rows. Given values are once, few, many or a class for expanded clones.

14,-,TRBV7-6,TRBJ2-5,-,CASSSSTGVETQYF,TGTGCCAGCAGCTCGTCGACCGGGGTAGAGACCCAGTACTTC
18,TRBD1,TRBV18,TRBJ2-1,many,CASSPISTGIFTYNEQFF,TGTGCCAGCTCACCCATCTCGACAGGGATTTTTACCTACAATGAGCAGTTCTTC
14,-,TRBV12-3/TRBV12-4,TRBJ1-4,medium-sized,CASSPGVLGEKLFF,TGTGCCAGCAGTCCAGGGGTCTTGGGGGAAAAACTGTTTTTT
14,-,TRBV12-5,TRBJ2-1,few,CASGPGRTYNEQFF,TGTGCTAGTGGGCCAGGGCGGACCTACAATGAGCAGTTCTTC
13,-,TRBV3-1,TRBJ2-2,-,CASSRENTGELFF,TGTGCCAGCAGCCGAGAGAACACCGGGGAGCTGTTTTTT
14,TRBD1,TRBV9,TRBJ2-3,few,CASSNGQVTDTQYF,TGTGCCAGCAGCAACGGACAGGTCACAGATACGCAGTATTTT
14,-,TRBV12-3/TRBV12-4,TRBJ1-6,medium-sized,CASSLGAGNSPLHF,TGTGCCAGCAGTTTGGGGGCCGGTAATTCACCCCTCCACTTT
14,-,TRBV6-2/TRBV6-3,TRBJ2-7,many,CASSYLGLRGEQYF,TGTGCCAGCAGTTACCTTGGCCTTCGCGGCGAGCAGTACTTC
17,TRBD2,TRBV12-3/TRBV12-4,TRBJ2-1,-,CASNPGASGRAWNEQFF,TGTGCCAGCAACCCCGGGGCTAGCGGGAGGGCCTGGAATGAGCAGTTCTTC
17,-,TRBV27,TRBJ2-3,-,CASSFGDRGSGTDTQYF,TGTGCCAGCAGTTTTGGGGACCGAGGTTCTGGCACAGATACGCAGTATTTT
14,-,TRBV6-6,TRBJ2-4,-,CASTANGAQNIQYF,TGTGCCAGCACAGCGAATGGGGCCCAAAACATTCAGTACTTC
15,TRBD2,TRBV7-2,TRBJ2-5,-,CASSRPSGSAGTQYF,TGTGCCAGCAGCCGCCCTAGCGGGAGTGCGGGGACCCAGTACTTC
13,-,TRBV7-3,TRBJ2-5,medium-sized,CASSLRTQETQYF,TGTGCCAGCAGCTTAAGAACCCAAGAGACCCAGTACTTC